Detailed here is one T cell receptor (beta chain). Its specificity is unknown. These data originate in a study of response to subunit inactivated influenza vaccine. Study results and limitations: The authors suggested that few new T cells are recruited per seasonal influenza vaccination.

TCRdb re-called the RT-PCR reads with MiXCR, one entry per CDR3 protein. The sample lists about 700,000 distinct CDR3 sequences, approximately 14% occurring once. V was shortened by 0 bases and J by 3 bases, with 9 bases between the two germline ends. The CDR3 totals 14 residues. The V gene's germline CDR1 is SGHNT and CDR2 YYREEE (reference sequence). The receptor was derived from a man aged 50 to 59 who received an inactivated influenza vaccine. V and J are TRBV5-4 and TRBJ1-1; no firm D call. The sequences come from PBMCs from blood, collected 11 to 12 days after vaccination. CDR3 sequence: CASSLAVVDTEAFF. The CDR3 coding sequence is TGTGCCAGCAGCTTGGCGGTGGTAGACACTGAAGCTTTCTTT.